The next 15 T cell receptor beta chains were all read from a single sample in a study of blood T cell repertoires in COVID-19. Sequenced by immunoSEQ multiplex PCR; TCRdb stores in-frame clones only, minus some. The table includes about 410,000 clones, roughly 91% detected once. Sequencing was carried out using PBMCs or T cells enriched from blood (not recorded which). The receptors derive from a woman in her 30s who had recovered from COVID-19.

The gene calls are TRBV30 and TRBJ2-5; 7 bases align to TRBD1. The CDR3 is made up of 13 amino acids. Germline V gives CDR1 GTSNPN, CDR2 SVGIG (reference sequence). With V trimmed by 4 bases and J by 9 bases, 11 bases remained unmatched. The CDR3 DNA reads TGTGCCTGGACAATGACAGGGATCAATCCCCAGTACTTC. Its protein is CAWTMTGINPQYF.

This chain connects TRBV5-1 to TRBJ1-6; D unresolved. The CDR3 runs to 16 residues. Germline loops: CDR1 SGHRS, CDR2 YFSETQ. The V end was cut by 4 bases, the J end by 6 bases, with 17 bases between. The CDR3 DNA is TGCGCCAGCAGCAACCGGCACGGGATCGGTAATTCACCCCTCCACTTT. Protein sequence: CASSNRHGIGNSPLHF.

This chain links TRBV4-1 with TRBJ1-1; 7 bases agree with TRBD1. The germline V gene has CDR1 MGHRA and CDR2 YSYEKL. The CDR3 runs 16 residues. The V segment lost 2 bases and the J segment 0 bases; nucleotides outside the gene matches: 6. In DNA form, the CDR3 reads TGCGCCAGCAGCCAAACCACCGGGACAGTGAACACTGAAGCTTTCTTT. It encodes CASSQTTGTVNTEAFF.

V and J are TRBV7-8 and TRBJ2-7; a possible D gene is TRBD1 (5 bases). The V gene lost 6 bases and the J gene lost 3 bases, with 18 bases spanning the gap. Germline V gives CDR1 SGHVS, CDR2 FQNEAQ. The CDR3 consists of 15 residues. CDR3 amino acids: CASSKIQGTHYEQYF. CDR3 bases: TGTGCCAGCAGTAAAATTCAGGGAACCCACTACGAGCAGTACTTC.

The chain joins TRBV13 to TRBJ1-4, with TRBD1 matching over 8 bases. V lost 5 bases and J lost 5; bases outside the gene matches: 10. The CDR3 contains 16 residues. In germline, CDR1 is PRHDT, CDR2 FYEKMQ (reference sequence). CDR3 nucleotides: TGTGCCAGCAGCCCCCCCTACGACAGGGGAAATGAAAAACTGTTTTTT. Translation gives CASSPPYDRGNEKLFF.

The gene calls are TRBV6-5 and TRBJ1-1; TRBD1 matches at 10 bases. V shed 8 bases and J 1 base; nucleotides not matched to a gene: 7. Per the germline V gene, CDR1 is MNHEY and CDR2 is SVGAGI. CDR3 length: 15 residues. The DNA of the CDR3 is TGTGCCAGCCATCCGACAGGGGGCGAGAACACTGAAGCTTTCTTT. It encodes CASHPTGGENTEAFF.

The rearrangement uses TRBV2 and TRBJ1-2, with 7 bases lining up with TRBD1. The V and J ends lost 4 bases and 0 bases, in that order; junction bases with no gene match: 14. The CDR3 is made up of 18 amino acids. The V gene's germline CDR1 is SNHLY and CDR2 FYNNEI. CDR3 loop: CASSGWDRTQLANYGYTF. As DNA, the CDR3 is TGTGCCAGCAGTGGATGGGACAGAACTCAGTTAGCTAACTATGGCTACACCTTC. Full variable domain (remainder filled in from reference TRBV2 and TRBJ1-2): EPEVTQTPSHQVTQMGQEVILRCVPISNHLYFYWYRQILGQKVEFLVSFYNNEISEKSEIFDDQFSVERPDGSNFTLKIRSTKLEDSAMYFCASSGWDRTQLANYGYTFGSGTRLTVV.

V and J are TRBV5-1 and TRBJ1-2; D is unclear. V was clipped by 0 bases and J by 7 bases, with 13 bases between them. The CDR3 totals 14 residues. The germline gives CDR1 SGHRS, CDR2 YFSETQ. In nucleotides, the CDR3 is TGCGCCAGCAGCTTGGGATCGGGAAGCGGTGGCTACACCTTC. Its translation: CASSLGSGSGGYTF. The complete variable domain, with remaining parts taken from reference TRBV5-1 and TRBJ1-2, reads KAGVTQTPRYLIKTRGQQVTLSCSPISGHRSVSWYQQTPGQGLQFLFEYFSETQRNKGNFPGRFSGRQFSNSRSEMNVSTLELGDSALYLCASSLGSGSGGYTFGSGTRLTVV.

The gene calls are TRBV30 and TRBJ1-3; D unresolved. Per germline, CDR1 GTSNPN and CDR2 SVGIG (reference sequence). With 0 bases removed from V and 0 bases from J, the gap between germline ends came to 6 bases. The CDR3 spans 14 residues. The CDR3 sequence: CAWSVRVSGNTIYF. As DNA, the CDR3 is TGTGCCTGGAGTGTACGGGTCTCTGGAAACACCATATATTTT.

V gene TRBV29-1 combines with J gene TRBJ2-2; no clear D. This CDR3 spans 14 amino acids. From germline, CDR1 is SQVTM and CDR2 ANQGSEA. V lost 6 bases, J lost 4 bases, and 15 bases lay in between. The CDR3 region is CSVKRLDPTGELFF. Written as DNA, the CDR3 is TGCAGCGTAAAGAGGCTAGATCCCACCGGGGAGCTGTTTTTT.

The chain has TRBV2 and TRBJ2-1; D unclear. From germline, CDR1 is SNHLY and CDR2 FYNNEI. The V and J ends lost 2 bases and 12 bases respectively, with 11 bases between them. The CDR3 totals 12 residues. CDR3 region: CASSEFKSGQFF. CDR3 coding DNA: TGTGCCAGCAGTGAATTTAAGTCAGGGCAGTTCTTC.

The chain carries TRBV5-1 and TRBJ1-1, with a tentative D call TRBD1 (5 bases). With 2 bases removed from V and 3 bases from J, the gap between germline ends came to 8 bases. This CDR3 has 13 amino acids. The germline CDR1 and CDR2 sequences are SGHRS and YFSETQ. The CDR3 sequence: CASSFDRDTEAFF. CDR3 DNA sequence: TGCGCCAGCAGCTTTGACAGAGACACTGAAGCTTTCTTT. The variable domain in full, with the rest retrieved from reference TRBV5-1 and TRBJ1-1, is KAGVTQTPRYLIKTRGQQVTLSCSPISGHRSVSWYQQTPGQGLQFLFEYFSETQRNKGNFPGRFSGRQFSNSRSEMNVSTLELGDSALYLCASSFDRDTEAFFGQGTRLTVV.

The genes are TRBV2 and TRBJ2-1; D not certain. The V end was cut by 6 bases, the J end by 2 bases, with 5 bases between. Germline lookup yields CDR1 SNHLY and CDR2 FYNNEI. The CDR3 sequence is 12 residues long. CDR3 coding DNA: TGTGCCAGCAGCCTAACCTACAATGAGCAGTTCTTC. Translating it yields CASSLTYNEQFF.

This sequence joins TRBV28 and TRBJ1-4; 9 bases are shared with TRBD1. This CDR3 is 15 amino acids long. CDR1 and CDR2 from the germline V gene are MDHEN and SYDVKM. With 3 bases clipped from V and 7 bases from J, the junction kept 6 bases outside the gene matches. The CDR3 DNA reads as TGTGCCAGCAGTTTTGTGGGACAGGGAACTGAAAAACTGTTTTTT. Its translation: CASSFVGQGTEKLFF.

The chain recombines TRBV10-3 with TRBJ2-2, with 9 bases identical to TRBD2. After removal of 0 bases from V and 7 bases from J, the junction contained 3 bases not matched to a gene. Per the germline V gene, CDR1 is ENHRY and CDR2 is SYGVKD. CDR3 length: 15 amino acids. CDR3 nucleotides: TGTGCCATCAGTGAGTCGCAGCGGGGGGACGGGGAGCTGTTTTTT. It codes for CAISESQRGDGELFF.